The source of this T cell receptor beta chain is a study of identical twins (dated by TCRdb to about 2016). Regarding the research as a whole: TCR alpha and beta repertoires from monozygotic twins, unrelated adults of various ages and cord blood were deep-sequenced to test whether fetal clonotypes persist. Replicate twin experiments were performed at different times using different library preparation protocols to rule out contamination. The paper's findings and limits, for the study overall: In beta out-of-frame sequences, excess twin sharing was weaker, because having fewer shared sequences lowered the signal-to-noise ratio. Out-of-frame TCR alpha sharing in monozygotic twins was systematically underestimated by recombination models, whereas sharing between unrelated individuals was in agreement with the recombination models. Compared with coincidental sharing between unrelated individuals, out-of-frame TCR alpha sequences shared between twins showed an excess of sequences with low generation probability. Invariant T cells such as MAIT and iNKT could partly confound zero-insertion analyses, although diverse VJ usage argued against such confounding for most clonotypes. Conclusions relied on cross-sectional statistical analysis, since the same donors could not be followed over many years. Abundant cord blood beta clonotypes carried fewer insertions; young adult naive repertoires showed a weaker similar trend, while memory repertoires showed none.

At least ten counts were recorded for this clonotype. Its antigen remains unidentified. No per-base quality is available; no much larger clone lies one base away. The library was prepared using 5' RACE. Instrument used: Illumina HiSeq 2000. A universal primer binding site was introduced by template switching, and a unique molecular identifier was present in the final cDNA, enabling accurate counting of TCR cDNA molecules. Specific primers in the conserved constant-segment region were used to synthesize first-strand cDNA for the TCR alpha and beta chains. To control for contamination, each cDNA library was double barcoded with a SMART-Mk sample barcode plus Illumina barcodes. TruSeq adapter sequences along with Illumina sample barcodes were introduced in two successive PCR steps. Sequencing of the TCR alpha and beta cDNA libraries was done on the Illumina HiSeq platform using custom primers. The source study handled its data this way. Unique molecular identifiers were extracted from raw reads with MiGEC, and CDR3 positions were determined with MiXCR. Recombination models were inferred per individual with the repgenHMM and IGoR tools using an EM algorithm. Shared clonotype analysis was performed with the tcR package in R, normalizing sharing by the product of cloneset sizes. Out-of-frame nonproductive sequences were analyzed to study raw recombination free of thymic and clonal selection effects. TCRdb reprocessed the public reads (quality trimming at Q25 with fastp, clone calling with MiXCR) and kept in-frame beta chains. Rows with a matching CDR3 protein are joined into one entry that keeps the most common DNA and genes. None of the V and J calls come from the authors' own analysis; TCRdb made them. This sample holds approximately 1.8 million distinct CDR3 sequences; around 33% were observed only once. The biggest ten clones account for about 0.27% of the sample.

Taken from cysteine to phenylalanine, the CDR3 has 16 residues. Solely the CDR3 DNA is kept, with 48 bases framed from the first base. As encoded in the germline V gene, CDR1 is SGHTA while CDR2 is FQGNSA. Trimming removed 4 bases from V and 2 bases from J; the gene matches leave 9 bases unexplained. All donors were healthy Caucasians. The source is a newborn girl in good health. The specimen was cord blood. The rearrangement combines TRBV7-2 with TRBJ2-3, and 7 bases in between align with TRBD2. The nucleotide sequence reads TGTGCCAGCAGCTCCCGACTAGCAATATCCACAGATACGCAGTATTTT. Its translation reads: CASSSRLAISTDTQYF.